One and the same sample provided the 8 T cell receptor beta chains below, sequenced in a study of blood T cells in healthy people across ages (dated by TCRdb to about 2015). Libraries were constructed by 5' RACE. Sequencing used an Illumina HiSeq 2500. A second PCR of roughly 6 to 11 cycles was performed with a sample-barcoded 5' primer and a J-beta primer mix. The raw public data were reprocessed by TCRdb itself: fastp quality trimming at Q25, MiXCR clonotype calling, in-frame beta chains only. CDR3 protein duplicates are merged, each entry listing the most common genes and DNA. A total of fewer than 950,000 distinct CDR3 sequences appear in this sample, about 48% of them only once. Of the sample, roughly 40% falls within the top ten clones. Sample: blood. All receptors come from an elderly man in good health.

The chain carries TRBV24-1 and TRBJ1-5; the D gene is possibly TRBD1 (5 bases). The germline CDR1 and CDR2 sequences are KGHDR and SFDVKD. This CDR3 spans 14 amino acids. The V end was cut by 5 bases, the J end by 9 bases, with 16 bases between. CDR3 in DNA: TGTGCCACCAGTGCCCGGGGGGTAGGTCGGCCCCAGCATTTT. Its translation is CATSARGVGRPQHF.

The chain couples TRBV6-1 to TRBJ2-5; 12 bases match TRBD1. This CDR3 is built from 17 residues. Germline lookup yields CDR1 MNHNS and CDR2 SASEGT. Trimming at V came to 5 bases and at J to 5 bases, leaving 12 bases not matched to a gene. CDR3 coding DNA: TGTGCCAGCAGTCGTACCCCGGGACAGGGGGCTTTGGAGACCCAGTACTTC. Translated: CASSRTPGQGALETQYF.

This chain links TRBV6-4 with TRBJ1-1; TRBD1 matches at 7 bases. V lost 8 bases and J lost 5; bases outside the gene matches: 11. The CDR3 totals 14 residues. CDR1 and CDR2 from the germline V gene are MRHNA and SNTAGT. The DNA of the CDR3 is TGTGCCAGCCCAGACAGGGTATGGCGGACTGAAGCTTTCTTT. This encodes CASPDRVWRTEAFF.

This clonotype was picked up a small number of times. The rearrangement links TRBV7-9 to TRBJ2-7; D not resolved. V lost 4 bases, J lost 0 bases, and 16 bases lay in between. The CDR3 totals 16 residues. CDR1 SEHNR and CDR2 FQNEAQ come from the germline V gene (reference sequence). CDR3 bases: TGTGCCAGCAGCTCCGTGAGCGCGGAGAGCTCCTACGAGCAGTACTTC. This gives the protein CASSSVSAESSYEQYF.

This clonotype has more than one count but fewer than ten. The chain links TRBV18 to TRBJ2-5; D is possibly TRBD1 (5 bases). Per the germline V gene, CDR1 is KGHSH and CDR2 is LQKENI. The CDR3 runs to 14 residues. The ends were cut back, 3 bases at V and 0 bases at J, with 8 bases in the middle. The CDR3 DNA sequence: TGTGCCAGCTCACCGGGGCAAGACCAAGAGACCCAGTACTTC. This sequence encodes CASSPGQDQETQYF. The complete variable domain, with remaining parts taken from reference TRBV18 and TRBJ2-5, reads NAGVMQNPRHLVRRRGQEARLRCSPMKGHSHVYWYRQLPEEGLKFMVYLQKENIIDESGMPKERFSAEFPKEGPSILRIQQVVRGDSAAYFCASSPGQDQETQYFGPGTRLLVL.

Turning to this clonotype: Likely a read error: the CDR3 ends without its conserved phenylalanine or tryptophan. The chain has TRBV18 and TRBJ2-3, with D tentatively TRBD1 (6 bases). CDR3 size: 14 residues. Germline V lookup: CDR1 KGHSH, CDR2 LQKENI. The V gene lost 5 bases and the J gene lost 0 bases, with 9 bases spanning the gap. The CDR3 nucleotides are TGTGCCAGCTCAGCGGACAGTAGCACAGATACGCAGTATTCT. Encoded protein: CASSADSSTDTQYS.

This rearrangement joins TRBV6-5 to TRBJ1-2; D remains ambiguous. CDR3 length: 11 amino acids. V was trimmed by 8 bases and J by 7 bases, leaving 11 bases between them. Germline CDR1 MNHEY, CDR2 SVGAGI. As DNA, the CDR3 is TGTGCCAGCCAGGACGAAGGTGGCTACACCTTC. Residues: CASQDEGGYTF.

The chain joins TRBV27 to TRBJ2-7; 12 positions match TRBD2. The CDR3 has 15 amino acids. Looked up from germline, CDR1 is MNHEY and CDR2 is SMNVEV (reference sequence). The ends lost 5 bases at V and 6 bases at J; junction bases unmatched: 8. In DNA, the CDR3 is TGTGCCAGCAGTCCCCTAGCGGGAGGGCCTGGCGAGCAGTACTTC. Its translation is CASSPLAGGPGEQYF.